This T cell receptor beta chain was retrieved from a study of T cell repertoires in cytomegalovirus infection. TCRdb itself ran the reads through MiXCR, one entry per CDR3 protein. The profile shows about 830,000 distinct CDR3 sequences, approximately 32% of them singletons. To note about this clonotype: Antigen unknown.

V lost 5 bases to trimming and J lost 6 bases; unmatched junction nucleotides: 8. CDR1 SGHTA and CDR2 FQGTGA come from the germline V gene. This CDR3 comprises 16 residues. Sequenced material: cultured CD8+ T cells from PBMCs, taken from culture after CMV antigen stimulation. The source of this sequence is a human donor in good health (CMV status not recorded). Some clones in this sample may be carry-over from other donors' samples. The chain couples TRBV7-3 to TRBJ2-2; TRBD1 matches at 11 bases. The CDR3 is CASSPTGTGGPGELFF. The CDR3 bases are TGTGCCAGCAGCCCCACCGGGACAGGGGGTCCCGGGGAGCTGTTTTTT.